This TCR beta chain stems from a study of blood T cell repertoires in COVID-19. Across the study: COVID-19 samples from acute and convalescent phases originated in the United States, Italy and Spain. The cDNA or gDNA used as material had been derived from T cells, B-cell-depleted T cells, or PBMCs.

In the authors' workflow: It was from reference gene primer amplification that nucleated cell counts were estimated. Libraries were prepared by immunoSEQ multiplex PCR; TCRdb keeps only in-frame clonotypes and omits some of them. The V and J calls and the clone size are those of that table, but D and trimming were determined from the DNA. The data hold tens of thousands of clones, with roughly 87% observed a single time. This clone was found once. The sample was peripheral blood. The receptor comes from a male donor with acute or convalescent COVID-19.

The CDR3 loop reads CASSLGAGEAYEQYF. The DNA of the CDR3 is TGTGCCAGCAGCTTAGGAGCGGGGGAAGCCTACGAGCAGTACTTC. The rearrangement joins TRBV7-2 to TRBJ2-7, with 8 bases fitting TRBD2. This CDR3 is 15 amino acids long. Per germline, CDR1 SGHTA and CDR2 FQGNSA. Trimming cost V 1 base and J 2 bases; bases outside gene matches: 4.